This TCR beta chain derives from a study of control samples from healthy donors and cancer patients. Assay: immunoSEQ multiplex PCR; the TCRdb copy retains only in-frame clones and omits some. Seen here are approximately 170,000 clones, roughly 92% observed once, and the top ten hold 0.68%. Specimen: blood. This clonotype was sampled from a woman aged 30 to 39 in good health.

The DNA of the CDR3 is TGTGCCAGCAGCCCGCTAGCCAAAAACATTCAGTACTTC. Its protein product is CASSPLAKNIQYF. This rearrangement joins TRBV5-6 to TRBJ2-4, with D unclear. Germline V gene sequence: CDR1 SGHDT, CDR2 YYEEEE. Trimming stripped 4 bases from V and 0 bases from J, with 5 bases between. CDR3 length: 13 residues.